The sequence of this TCR beta chain was determined in a study of shared clonotypes between healthy human individuals. Study as a whole: Each donor contributed plates that comprised three CD4 naive, three CD4 memory, two CD8 naive and one CD8 memory.

The protocol was immunoSEQ multiplex PCR, while the TCRdb copy is restricted to in-frame clones and leaves out a portion. The sample lists millions of clones; about 95% were seen once. CD45RO-negative cells were positively selected for CCR7, leaving out terminally differentiated effector memory CD45RA+ cells. CDR3 length equals 13 residues. Germline CDR1 and CDR2: SGHDT and YYEEEE. V was cut by 3 bases and J by 3 bases, with 10 bases left in between. As to this clone: Distinct nucleotide sequences in the sample also encode this CDR3.

The source is a man between 18 and 35 years old in good health. The sequencing input was naive CD8+ T cells sorted from blood. V is TRBV5-6 and J is TRBJ2-7; no firm D call. The CDR3 DNA reads as TGTGCCAGCAGCTCGACCTTCAGCTACGAGCAGTACTTC. Translating it yields CASSSTFSYEQYF.